This TCR beta chain was documented in a study of shared clonotypes between healthy human individuals. On the study more broadly: Donors had three CD4 naive, three CD4 memory, two CD8 naive and one CD8 memory plate apiece. Study-wide results and limits: All-four-donor shared clonotypes had higher generation probabilities than non-shared clonotypes did.

Only in-frame clones appear in the TCRdb table, and some are missing; sequencing was by immunoSEQ multiplex PCR. The sample comprises about 710,000 clones, around 70% of which are singletons, and more than 1.5% rests with the top ten. All donors were Caucasian adults living in Nashville, Tennessee. Concerning this clone itself: Its antigen is as yet unknown.

The source of this sequence is a woman between 25 and 40 years old in good health. The sample was memory CD4+ T cells sorted from blood. Subset in this sample: CD45RA-negative fraction.

This CDR3 is CASSPETGRYEQYF. As DNA, the CDR3 is TGTGCCAGCTCTCCCGAGACAGGACGCTACGAGCAGTACTTC. This sequence joins TRBV2 and TRBJ2-5; possibly TRBD1 for D (6 bases). The tail of the sequence fits TRBJ2-7 better, so the J call may be wrong. Looked up from germline, CDR1 is SNHLY and CDR2 is FYNNEI. CDR3 length: 14 amino acids.